What follows are 21 T cell receptor beta chains derived from one specimen sequenced in a study of blood T cell repertoires in COVID-19. The assay was immunoSEQ multiplex PCR, and TCRdb's table has in-frame clones only and misses some. The table has hundreds of thousands of clones, approximately 90% seen once. Input material: PBMCs or T cells enriched from blood (not recorded which). The receptors were gathered from a woman aged 30 to 39 with acute COVID-19.

CDR3 residues: CASSYGLGGTGELFF. The CDR3 nucleotides are TGTGCCAGCAGTTACGGGTTGGGAGGTACCGGGGAGCTGTTTTTT. V gene TRBV6-5 combines with J gene TRBJ2-2; possibly TRBD2 for D (6 bases). Per the germline V gene, CDR1 is MNHEY and CDR2 is SVGAGI. Trimming removed 2 bases from V and 5 bases from J, with 12 bases in between. This CDR3 region has 15 residues.

The chain carries TRBV2 and TRBJ1-4; D remains unclear. Germline values: CDR1 SNHLY, CDR2 FYNNEI. CDR3 length: 14 amino acids. Between the trimmed V and J ends, which lost 6 bases and 0 bases, there was a span of 8 bases. The CDR3 DNA follows: TGTGCCAGCAGAGATATAGCAACTAATGAAAAACTGTTTTTT. Encoded protein: CASRDIATNEKLFF.

The chain couples TRBV5-5 to TRBJ1-1, with 7 bases lining up with TRBD1. The CDR3 totals 14 residues. Trimming removed 4 bases from V and 7 bases from J; junction bases left unmatched: 10. Germline V lookup: CDR1 SGHKS, CDR2 YYEKEE (reference sequence). The chain's CDR3 is CASSPGQAFIEAFF. The CDR3 coding sequence is TGTGCCAGCAGCCCAGGACAGGCCTTCATTGAAGCTTTCTTT.

The V and J genes are TRBV2 and TRBJ2-2; TRBD1 aligns across 7 bases. Germline assignment: CDR1 SNHLY and CDR2 FYNNEI. The length of the CDR3 is 15 residues. V gave up 1 base and J gave up 4 bases; unmatched junction bases: 3. The CDR3 loop is CASSEGTGLTGELFF. DNA of the CDR3: TGTGCCAGCAGTGAAGGGACAGGTCTCACCGGGGAGCTGTTTTTT. The whole variable domain, remainder taken from reference TRBV2 and TRBJ2-2, is EPEVTQTPSHQVTQMGQEVILRCVPISNHLYFYWYRQILGQKVEFLVSFYNNEISEKSEIFDDQFSVERPDGSNFTLKIRSTKLEDSAMYFCASSEGTGLTGELFFGEGSRLTVL.

The CDR3 reads CASSGFDQPQHF. CDR3 DNA sequence: TGTGCCAGCTCAGGGTTCGATCAGCCCCAGCATTTT. The chain is built from TRBV2 and TRBJ1-5; tentative D call: TRBD1 (5 bases). V lost 8 bases to trimming and J lost 5 bases, with 10 bases between them. The CDR3 loop spans 12 amino acids. The germline CDR1 and CDR2 sequences are SNHLY and FYNNEI.

The chain combines TRBV4-1 with TRBJ2-7; perhaps TRBD2 as D (6 bases). Trimming shortened V by 4 bases and J by 1 base, and 17 bases separated the two germline ends. CDR3 length: 16 residues. Germline assignment: CDR1 MGHRA and CDR2 YSYEKL. This CDR3 reads CASSPKIGTQSYEQYF. The CDR3 DNA reads as TGCGCCAGCAGCCCCAAAATCGGGACTCAATCCTACGAGCAGTACTTC.

The chain joins TRBV6-1 to TRBJ1-6; 9 bases line up with TRBD1. In germline, CDR1 is MNHNS, CDR2 SASEGT. With 2 bases clipped from V and 7 bases from J, the junction kept 9 bases outside the gene matches. There are 17 residues in the CDR3. The CDR3 region has the DNA TGTGCCAGCAGTGAACCCAGACAGGGGGTCCGGAATTCACCCCTCCACTTT. Protein product: CASSEPRQGVRNSPLHF.

The chain carries TRBV27 and TRBJ1-1; perhaps TRBD1 as D (6 bases). Germline CDR1 is MNHEY and CDR2 is SMNVEV (reference sequence). The CDR3 is 14 residues long. The ends were cut back, 6 bases at V and 11 bases at J, with 22 bases in the middle. CDR3 sequence (DNA): TGTGCCAGCAGATGGGGCCAAGGGGGTCGGCAGGCTTTCTTT. Its protein is CASRWGQGGRQAFF.

This chain uses TRBV5-1 with TRBJ1-3; D not resolved. This CDR3 is 15 amino acids long. V lost 0 bases and J 0 bases, leaving 7 bases between the germline ends. Germline lookup yields CDR1 SGHRS and CDR2 YFSETQ. CDR3 loop: CASSLDPVSGNTIYF. DNA of the CDR3: TGCGCCAGCAGCTTGGATCCGGTCTCTGGAAACACCATATATTTT.

As regards this clone: This sample also contains other DNA sequences that code for the same CDR3. This chain links TRBV3-1 (or the pseudogene TRBV3-2) with TRBJ1-3; weak D call: TRBD1 (5 bases). From germline, CDR1 is LGHDT and CDR2 YNNKEL (reference sequence). This CDR3 has 14 amino acids. V lost 2 bases and J lost 1, with 6 bases in between. As DNA, the CDR3 is TGTGCCAGCAGCCAAACAGGATCTGGAAACACCATATATTTT. It translates to CASSQTGSGNTIYF.

The rearrangement uses TRBV7-2 and TRBJ1-2; no clear D. This CDR3 comprises 12 residues. The V and J ends lost 7 bases and 4 bases respectively, with 10 bases between them. Per the germline V gene, CDR1 is SGHTA and CDR2 is FQGNSA. The CDR3 here is CASTPGGYGYTF. CDR3 nucleotides: TGTGCCAGCACCCCGGGAGGCTATGGCTACACCTTC.

This clone was seen a single time. V is TRBV9 and J is TRBJ2-1; D unresolved. This CDR3 region has 14 residues. CDR1 is SGDLS and CDR2 is YYNGEE in the germline V gene. The V end was cut by 3 bases, the J end by 7 bases, with 14 bases between. As DNA, the CDR3 is TGTGCCAGCAGCGCCACACCCGTATCGAATGAGCAGTTCTTC. This translates into CASSATPVSNEQFF. The full variable domain, rest sourced from reference TRBV9 and TRBJ2-1, is DSGVTQTPKHLITATGQRVTLRCSPRSGDLSVYWYQQSLDQGLQFLIQYYNGEERAKGNILERFSAQQFPDLHSELNLSSLELGDSALYFCASSATPVSNEQFFGPGTRLTVL.

The chain combines TRBV18 with TRBJ1-3; possibly TRBD1 for D (6 bases). This CDR3 has 14 amino acids. Germline-derived CDR1 and CDR2 are KGHSH and LQKENI. Trimming removed 8 bases at V and 3 bases at J, with 14 bases between. This CDR3 reads CASQGRRIGNTIYF. The CDR3 nucleotides are TGTGCCAGCCAGGGGCGCCGAATTGGAAACACCATATATTTT.

V usage is TRBV10-2 and J usage is TRBJ1-1; the match to TRBD1 covers 8 bases. Germline CDR1 WSHSY, CDR2 SAAADI. Trimming cost V 6 bases and J 0 bases; bases outside gene matches: 0. The CDR3 consists of 13 residues. The CDR3 coding sequence is TGCGCCAGCAGGGACAGGGTGAACACTGAAGCTTTCTTT. Protein sequence: CASRDRVNTEAFF.

The chain combines TRBV21-1 with TRBJ1-2; the D call of TRBD1 is as the table states it, not checked on the DNA. TRBV21-1 is flagged as a pseudogene. The CDR3 totals 13 residues. In DNA form, the CDR3 reads TGTGCCAGCAGCCGTACAGGGGGCGCTGGCTACACCTTC. Translated, it gives CASSRTGGAGYTF.

The CDR3 is CASSFGTGLRNTEAFF. The CDR3 DNA follows: TGTGCCAGCAGTTTTGGGACAGGGTTGAGAAACACTGAAGCTTTCTTT. The chain combines TRBV5-6 with TRBJ1-1; 9 bases align to TRBD1. Germline V CDR1 and CDR2: SGHDT, YYEEEE. The length of the CDR3 is 16 residues. Trimming took 5 bases from V and 2 from J; bases not matched to a gene: 10.

V is TRBV19 and J is TRBJ2-7; possibly TRBD2 for D (6 bases). V was pared by 5 bases and J by 7 bases, with 15 bases between. The V gene's germline CDR1 is LNHDA and CDR2 SQIVND (reference sequence). The CDR3 contains 13 residues. CDR3 amino acids: CASSRETYLEQYF. The CDR3 DNA reads as TGTGCCAGTAGTCGGGAGACCTATTTGGAGCAGTACTTC.

The V call is TRBV5-1, the J call TRBJ2-3; 7 bases are shared with TRBD1. This CDR3 region has 15 residues. The V gene's germline CDR1 is SGHRS and CDR2 YFSETQ. Losses at the gene ends were 4 bases for V and 1 base for J; bases not matched to a gene: 6. The CDR3 region is CASSLGTARTDTQYF. As DNA, the CDR3 is TGCGCCAGCAGCCTCGGGACAGCTCGCACAGATACGCAGTATTTT.

This CDR3 is CASSQGTGNQPQHF. The CDR3 DNA is TGTGCCAGCAGCCAGGGGACAGGAAATCAGCCCCAGCATTTT. The genes are TRBV14 and TRBJ1-5; TRBD1 agrees at 8 bases. CDR3 size: 14 residues. CDR1 and CDR2 (germline): SGHDN, FVKESK. V lost 3 bases to trimming and J lost 4 bases; unmatched junction nucleotides: 2.

In DNA form, the CDR3 reads TGTGCCAGCTCACCCAGAAGACAGTTTTGGGTACAAAATGAGCAGTTCTTC. Translating gives CASSPRRQFWVQNEQFF. This chain joins TRBV18 and TRBJ2-1, with D possibly TRBD1 on 5 matching bases. The CDR3 is 17 amino acids. The ends were cut back, 3 bases at V and 7 bases at J, with 22 bases in the middle. Per germline, CDR1 KGHSH and CDR2 LQKENI. The whole variable domain, remainder taken from reference TRBV18 and TRBJ2-1, is NAGVMQNPRHLVRRRGQEARLRCSPMKGHSHVYWYRQLPEEGLKFMVYLQKENIIDESGMPKERFSAEFPKEGPSILRIQQVVRGDSAAYFCASSPRRQFWVQNEQFFGPGTRLTVL.

The chain combines TRBV7-2 with TRBJ2-5, with D maybe TRBD2 (5 bases). The V end was cut by 2 bases, the J end by 3 bases, with 13 bases between. Germline lookup yields CDR1 SGHTA and CDR2 FQGNSA. This CDR3 comprises 15 residues. The CDR3 protein is CASSLQSGNKETQYF. CDR3 DNA sequence: TGTGCCAGCAGCTTACAATCGGGGAATAAAGAGACCCAGTACTTC.